A selection of T cell receptor beta chains follows, all from one sample in a study of T-cell reconstitution after alpha-beta-depleted transplantation in children. TCRdb independently ran MiXCR on the PCR reads; one entry per CDR3 protein. Among 480,000 or so distinct CDR3 sequences, about 11% were seen once, and the ten largest hold 2% to 2.5%. Sequencing used PBMCs, obtained before TCRalphabeta/CD19-depleted stem cell transplant. All receptors come from a child younger than 10 with inherited bone marrow failure, due to receive a stem cell transplant. Each CDR3 is given with its conserved first and last residue. A D gene is named only where the DNA matches it firmly. Not all rows give a size; the values are once, few, many and, for expanded clones, a class.

.	many	TRBV6-5	TRBJ2-1	CASSYPRLAYNEQFF	TGTGCCAGCAGTTACCCACGACTAGCCTACAATGAGCAGTTCTTC
.	many	TRBV13	TRBJ2-6	CASSLVGAGANVLTF	TGTGCCAGCAGCTTAGTCGGGGCCGGGGCCAACGTCCTGACTTTC
.	.	TRBV28	TRBJ2-1	CASSFTPGVAGYNEQFF	TGTGCCAGCAGTTTTACCCCAGGAGTGGCCGGATACAATGAGCAGTTCTTC
TRBD1	once	TRBV5-1	TRBJ2-5	CASSMGQGQETQYF	TGCGCCAGCAGCATGGGACAGGGCCAAGAGACCCAGTACTTC
TRBD1	many	TRBV29-1	TRBJ1-2	CSVEDSAQGDVGWKTNYGYTF	TGCAGCGTTGAAGATTCAGCCCAGGGGGACGTGGGGTGGAAAACCAACTATGGCTACACCTTC
.	many	TRBV7-8	TRBJ2-7	CASSHREPAPTDF	TGTGCCAGCAGCCACAGGGAGCCCGCTCCCACCGACTTC
.	many	TRBV4-1	TRBJ1-2	CASSARGSGLDGYTF	TGCGCCAGCAGCGCCCGGGGCAGCGGTTTGGATGGCTACACCTTC
.	many	TRBV29-1	TRBJ1-1	CSSGQPGGTEAFF	TGCAGCTCCGGACAGCCAGGAGGCACTGAAGCTTTCTTT
.	many	TRBV12-3/TRBV12-4	TRBJ1-2	CASSLYGEADYGYTF	TGTGCCAGCAGCCTATACGGGGAGGCGGACTATGGCTACACCTTC
TRBD1	many	TRBV11-2	TRBJ2-7	CASSTWTGGTYEQYF	TGTGCCAGCAGCACCTGGACAGGGGGAACCTACGAGCAGTACTTC
TRBD2	.	TRBV4-2	TRBJ2-3	CASSQGRSGRAKADTQYF	TGTGCCAGCAGCCAGGGCCGTAGCGGGAGGGCCAAGGCAGATACGCAGTATTTT
.	many	TRBV29-1	TRBJ2-1	CSVEPWDPSYNEQFF	TGCAGCGTTGAACCCTGGGATCCTTCCTACAATGAGCAGTTCTTC
TRBD1	many	TRBV29-1	TRBJ2-5	CSVDKTGEGETQYF	TGCAGCGTTGATAAGACAGGGGAAGGGGAGACCCAGTACTTC
.	many	TRBV30	TRBJ2-5	CALGRPAFGTQYF	TGTGCCTTGGGGCGACCGGCGTTTGGGACCCAGTACTTC
.	many	TRBV4-3	TRBJ2-7	CASSQDPGAYEQYF	TGCGCCAGCAGCCAAGACCCCGGGGCCTACGAGCAGTACTTC
.	many	TRBV28	TRBJ2-1	CASSFLLADYNEQFF	TGTGCCAGCAGTTTTTTACTAGCAGACTACAATGAGCAGTTCTTC